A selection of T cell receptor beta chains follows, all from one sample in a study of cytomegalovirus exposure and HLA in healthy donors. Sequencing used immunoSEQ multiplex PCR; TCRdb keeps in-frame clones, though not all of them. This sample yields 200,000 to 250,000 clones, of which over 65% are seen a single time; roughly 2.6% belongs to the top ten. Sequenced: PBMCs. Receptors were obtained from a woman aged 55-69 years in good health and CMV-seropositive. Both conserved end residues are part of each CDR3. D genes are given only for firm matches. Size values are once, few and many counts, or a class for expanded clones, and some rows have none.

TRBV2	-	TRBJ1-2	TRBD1	CASAGQGNYGYTF	TGTGCCAGCGCAGGACAGGGTAACTATGGCTACACCTTC
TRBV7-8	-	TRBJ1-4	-	CASSPSEIFEKLFF	TGTGCCAGCAGTCCCTCCGAGATTTTTGAAAAACTGTTTTTT
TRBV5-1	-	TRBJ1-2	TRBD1	CASRGQVGGGYTF	TGCGCCAGCAGGGGACAGGTTGGGGGTGGCTACACCTTC
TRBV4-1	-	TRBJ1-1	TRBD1	CASSHATGGFTEAFF	TGCGCCAGCAGCCATGCCACAGGGGGCTTCACTGAAGCTTTCTTT
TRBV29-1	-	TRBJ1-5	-	CSVVVGAYSNQPQHF	TGCAGCGTTGTCGTGGGAGCCTATAGCAATCAGCCCCAGCATTTT
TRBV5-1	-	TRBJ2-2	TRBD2	CASSLGLAGANTGELFF	TGCGCCAGCAGCCTGGGACTAGCGGGGGCCAACACCGGGGAGCTGTTTTTT
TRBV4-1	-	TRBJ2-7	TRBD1	CASSQVDFLGGATYEQYF	TGCGCCAGCAGCCAAGTGGACTTCCTAGGGGGCGCTACCTACGAGCAGTACTTC
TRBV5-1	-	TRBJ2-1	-	CASSPYHRGSSYNEQFF	TGCGCCAGCAGCCCTTACCATAGGGGGAGCTCCTACAATGAGCAGTTCTTC
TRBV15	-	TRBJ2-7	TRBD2	CATSPTTRGAIHEQYF	TGTGCCACCAGCCCGACAACGCGGGGGGCGATCCACGAGCAGTACTTC
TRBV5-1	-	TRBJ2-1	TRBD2	CASSPLAGVHNEQFF	TGCGCCAGCAGCCCGCTAGCGGGAGTTCACAATGAGCAGTTCTTC
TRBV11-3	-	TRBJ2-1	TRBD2	CASSLFGEGYEQFF	TGTGCCAGCAGCTTATTCGGGGAGGGATATGAGCAGTTCTTC
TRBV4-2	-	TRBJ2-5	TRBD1	CASSQGDRGGTQYF	TGTGCCAGCAGCCAAGGGGACAGGGGAGGGACCCAGTACTTC
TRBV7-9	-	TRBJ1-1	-	CSSSLRGAGEAFF	TGTTCCAGCAGCTTACGGGGGGCTGGTGAAGCTTTCTTT
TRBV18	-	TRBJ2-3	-	CASSPRAGASDTQYF	TGTGCCAGCTCACCACGGGCAGGGGCGTCAGATACGCAGTATTTT
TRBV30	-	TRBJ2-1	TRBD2	CAWRRRGGHEQFF	TGTGCCTGGAGACGGCGGGGGGGCCATGAGCAGTTCTTC
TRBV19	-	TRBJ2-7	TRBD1	CASSTRTGLTYEQYF	TGTGCCAGTAGTACCCGGACAGGTCTAACCTACGAGCAGTACTTC
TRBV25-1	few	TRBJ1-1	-	CASRATGMNTEAFF	TGTGCCAGCAGGGCAACAGGTATGAACACTGAAGCTTTCTTT
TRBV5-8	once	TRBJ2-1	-	CASSLVGEREQFF	TGTGCCAGCAGCTTGGTTGGGGAGCGGGAGCAGTTCTTC
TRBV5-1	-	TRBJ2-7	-	CASSLGQSYEQYF	TGCGCCAGCAGCTTGGGACAGTCCTACGAGCAGTACTTC
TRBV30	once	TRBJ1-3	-	CAWSVPAQSREAGNTIYF	TGTGCCTGGAGTGTACCTGCTCAATCGCGGGAAGCTGGAAACACCATATATTTT
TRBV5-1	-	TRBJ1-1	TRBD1	CASRQTGTGYTEAFF	TGCGCCAGCAGACAAACCGGGACAGGGTACACTGAAGCTTTCTTT
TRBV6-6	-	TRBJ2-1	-	CASSFTGLRYNEQFF	TGTGCCAGCAGTTTCACAGGTCTTCGCTACAATGAGCAGTTCTTC
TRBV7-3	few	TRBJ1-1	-	CASSIQTGNTEAFF	TGTGCCAGCAGCATTCAAACAGGGAACACTGAAGCTTTCTTT
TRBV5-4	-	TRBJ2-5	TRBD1	CASSRQGSQETQYF	TGTGCCAGCAGCCGACAGGGGAGCCAAGAGACCCAGTACTTC
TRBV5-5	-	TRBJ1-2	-	CASSLMGGYGYTF	TGTGCCAGCAGCTTGATGGGGGGCTATGGCTACACCTTC
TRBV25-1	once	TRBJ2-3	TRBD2	CASSDATSGNTDTQYF	TGTGCCAGCAGTGATGCCACTAGCGGGAACACAGATACGCAGTATTTT
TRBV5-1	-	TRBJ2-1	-	CASSPSFGREAFDEQFF	TGCGCCAGCAGCCCGTCCTTCGGCAGGGAGGCCTTTGATGAGCAGTTCTTC
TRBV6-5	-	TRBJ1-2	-	CASTSQVPYGYTF	TGTGCCAGCACTTCCCAGGTCCCCTATGGCTACACCTTC
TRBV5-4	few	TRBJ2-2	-	CASSKTTMNTGELFF	TGTGCCAGCAGCAAAACTACTATGAACACCGGGGAGCTGTTTTTT
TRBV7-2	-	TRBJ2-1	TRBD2	CASSLAGTRVQFF	TGTGCCAGCAGCTTAGCCGGGACTAGAGTGCAGTTCTTC
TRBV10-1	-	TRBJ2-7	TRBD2	CATGTSREQYF	TGCGCCACCGGGACTAGCCGAGAGCAGTACTTC
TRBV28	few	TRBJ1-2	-	CANFNPRDYGYTF	TGTGCCAATTTCAACCCCAGGGACTATGGCTACACCTTC
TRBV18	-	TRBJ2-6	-	CASSGQGLASIGANVLTF	TGTGCCAGCTCAGGCCAGGGGCTCGCGTCAATTGGGGCCAACGTCCTGACTTTC
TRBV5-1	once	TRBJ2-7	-	CASSPGYEQYF	TGCGCCAGCAGCCCCGGCTACGAGCAGTACTTC
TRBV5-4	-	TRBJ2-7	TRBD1	CASSRDRVGEQYF	TGTGCCAGCAGCCGCGACAGGGTGGGCGAGCAGTACTTC
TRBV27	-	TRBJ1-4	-	CASSSLQGKDEKLFF	TGTGCCAGCAGTTCCCTACAGGGAAAAGACGAAAAACTGTTTTTT
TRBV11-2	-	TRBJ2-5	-	CASSLLGRETQYF	TGTGCCAGCAGCTTGTTGGGCCGGGAGACCCAGTACTTC
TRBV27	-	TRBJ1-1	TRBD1	CASSARDRGLTEAFF	TGTGCCAGCAGTGCCCGGGACAGGGGGCTCACTGAAGCTTTCTTT
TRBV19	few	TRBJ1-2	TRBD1	CASSIGQGAGYGYTF	TGTGCCAGTAGTATAGGACAGGGGGCAGGCTATGGCTACACCTTC
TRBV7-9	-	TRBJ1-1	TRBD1	CASSSQRQGYEAFF	TGTGCCAGCAGCTCGCAGAGACAGGGATACGAAGCTTTCTTT
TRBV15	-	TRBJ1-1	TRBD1	CATSIPGGSGGDEAFF	TGTGCCACCAGCATCCCAGGGGGGTCAGGGGGCGATGAAGCTTTCTTT
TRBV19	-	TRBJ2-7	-	CASSTVVSYEQYF	TGTGCCAGTAGTACGGTGGTTTCCTACGAGCAGTACTTC
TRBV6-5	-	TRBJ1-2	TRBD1	CASSWDRVEANYGYTF	TGTGCCAGCAGTTGGGACAGGGTCGAAGCTAACTATGGCTACACCTTC
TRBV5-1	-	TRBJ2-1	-	CASTTISGDEQFF	TGCGCCAGCACCACCATTAGCGGCGATGAGCAGTTCTTC
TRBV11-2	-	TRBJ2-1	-	CASSLDGPGSQFF	TGTGCCAGCAGCTTAGATGGGCCGGGGTCGCAGTTCTTC
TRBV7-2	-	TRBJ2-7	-	CASSFQRAYEQYF	TGTGCCAGCAGCTTCCAGCGGGCTTACGAGCAGTACTTC
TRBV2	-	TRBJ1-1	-	CASSEASLEDEAFF	TGTGCCAGCAGTGAAGCCTCTCTTGAGGATGAAGCTTTCTTT
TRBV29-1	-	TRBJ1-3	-	CSVDFIAGNTIYF	TGCAGCGTTGATTTTATAGCTGGAAACACCATATATTTT
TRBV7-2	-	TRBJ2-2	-	CASNSGVSGGTGELFF	TGTGCCAGCAACTCCGGGGTGTCGGGTGGCACCGGGGAGCTGTTTTTT
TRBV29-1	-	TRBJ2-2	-	CSVQGTYTGELFF	TGCAGCGTTCAGGGGACGTACACCGGGGAGCTGTTTTTT
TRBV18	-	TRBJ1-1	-	CASSPGGNTEAFF	TGTGCCAGCTCACCCGGTGGGAACACTGAAGCTTTCTTT
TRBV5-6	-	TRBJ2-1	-	CASSLIGAVGAHNEQFF	TGTGCCAGCAGCTTGATTGGGGCCGTGGGGGCCCACAATGAGCAGTTCTTC
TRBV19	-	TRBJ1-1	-	CASHPGGRIWNTEAFF	TGTGCCAGTCACCCGGGGGGGCGGATTTGGAACACTGAAGCTTTCTTT
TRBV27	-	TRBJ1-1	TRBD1	CASSLGLNRGFEAFF	TGTGCCAGCAGTTTAGGGCTAAACAGGGGATTTGAAGCTTTCTTT